A single sample is the source of the 4 T cell receptor beta chains below, sequenced in a study of blood T cell repertoires in COVID-19. TCRdb's copy holds only in-frame clones and misses some; the assay was immunoSEQ multiplex PCR. Of 90,000 or so clones detected, 70% to 80% appear once; the ten largest clones hold 20% to 25%. The sample consisted of peripheral blood. The receptors were gathered from a human donor in a cohort sampled during active COVID-19.

This clone was counted a single time. The chain is built from TRBV9 and TRBJ1-1; D gene unclear. The CDR3 has 16 residues. Germline lookup yields CDR1 SGDLS and CDR2 YYNGEE. V lost 3 bases to trimming and J lost 1 base, with 16 bases between them. DNA for the CDR3: TGTGCCAGCAGCGGCGGCGGTTTACGGGAGAACACTGAAGCTTTCTTT. This encodes CASSGGGLRENTEAFF.

This clone has ten or more counts. This chain uses TRBV2 with TRBJ2-7; 9 bases fit TRBD1. This CDR3 contains 18 residues. Germline V gene lookup returns CDR1 SNHLY and CDR2 FYNNEI. Trimming removed 3 bases from V and 6 bases from J; junction bases left unmatched: 18. As DNA, the CDR3 is TGTGCCAGCAGTGACCTTTCGAACTTCGTGGACAGGGGCGCCGAGCAGTACTTC. Protein sequence: CASSDLSNFVDRGAEQYF.

J is TRBJ2-3 and V is TRBV5-1; 8 nucleotides agree with TRBD2. J gave up 5 bases and V 0 bases, and 5 bases lay outside the gene matches. In germline, CDR1 is SGHRS, CDR2 YFSETQ. This CDR3 comprises 15 residues. CDR3 in amino acids: CASSLGAGGGDTQYF. CDR3 nucleotide sequence: TGCGCCAGCAGCTTGGGGGCGGGAGGAGGAGATACGCAGTATTTT.

This chain uses TRBV19 with TRBJ2-2; 8 bases match TRBD2. The germline CDR1 and CDR2 sequences are LNHDA and SQIVND (reference sequence). The length of the CDR3 is 14 residues. Unmatched junction bases numbered 9, after V lost 9 bases and J lost 6 bases. CDR3 in amino acids: CASEGTRGSGELFF. The CDR3 nucleotides are TGTGCCAGCGAAGGGACTAGAGGGTCCGGGGAGCTGTTTTTT.